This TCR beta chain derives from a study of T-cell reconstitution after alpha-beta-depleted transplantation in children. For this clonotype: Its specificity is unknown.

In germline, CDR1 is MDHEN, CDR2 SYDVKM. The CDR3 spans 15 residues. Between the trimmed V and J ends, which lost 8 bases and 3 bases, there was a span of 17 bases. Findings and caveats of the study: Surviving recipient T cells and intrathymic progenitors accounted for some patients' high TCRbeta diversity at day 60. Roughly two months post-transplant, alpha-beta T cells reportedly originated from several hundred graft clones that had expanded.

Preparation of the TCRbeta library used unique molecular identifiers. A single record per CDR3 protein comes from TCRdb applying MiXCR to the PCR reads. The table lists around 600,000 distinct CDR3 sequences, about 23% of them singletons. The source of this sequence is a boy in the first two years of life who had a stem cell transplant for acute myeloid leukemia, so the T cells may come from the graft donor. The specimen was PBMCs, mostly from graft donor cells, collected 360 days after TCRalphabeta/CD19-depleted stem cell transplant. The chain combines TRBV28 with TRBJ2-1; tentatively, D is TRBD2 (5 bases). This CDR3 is CASGSGEGFYNEQFF. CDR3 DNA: TGTGCCAGCGGCTCCGGGGAAGGATTCTACAATGAGCAGTTCTTC.